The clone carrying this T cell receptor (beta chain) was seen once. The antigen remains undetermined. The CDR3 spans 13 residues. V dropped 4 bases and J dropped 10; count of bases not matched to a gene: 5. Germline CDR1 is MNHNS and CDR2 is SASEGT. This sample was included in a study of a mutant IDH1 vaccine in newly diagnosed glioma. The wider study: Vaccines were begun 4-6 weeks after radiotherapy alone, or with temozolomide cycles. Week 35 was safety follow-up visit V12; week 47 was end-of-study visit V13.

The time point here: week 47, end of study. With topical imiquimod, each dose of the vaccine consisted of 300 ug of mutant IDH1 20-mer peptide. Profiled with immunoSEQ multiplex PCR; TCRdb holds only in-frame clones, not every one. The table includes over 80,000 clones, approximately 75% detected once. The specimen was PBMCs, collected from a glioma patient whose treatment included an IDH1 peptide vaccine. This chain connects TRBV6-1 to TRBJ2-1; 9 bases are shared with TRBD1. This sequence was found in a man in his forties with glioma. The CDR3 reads CASSVGQGTEQFF. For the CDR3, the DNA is TGTGCCAGCAGTGTGGGACAGGGTACGGAGCAGTTCTTC.